One and the same sample provided the 15 T cell receptor beta chains below, sequenced in a study of T cells in Graves' hyperthyroidism and ophthalmopathy. The TCR beta CDR3 regions underwent amplification using RNA transcripts as the source. HTBI primers were employed in a first-round RT-PCR of the TCR CDR3. TCRdb re-analysed the multiplex PCR reads in MiXCR, keeping a single row per CDR3 protein. The profile shows a few hundred thousand distinct CDR3 sequences, about 15% of them singletons. The source material was blood. The receptors originated from a woman aged 25 to 45 with Graves' ophthalmopathy.

The chain combines TRBV27 with TRBJ1-2; D uncertain. V lost 6 bases and J 8 bases, leaving 19 bases between the germline ends. CDR1 is MNHEY, CDR2 SMNVEV, per germline (reference sequence). This CDR3 contains 14 residues. CDR3 in DNA: TGTGCCAGCAGCCCTGACATCGGTTCAGAAGGCTACACCTTC. It is translated as CASSPDIGSEGYTF.

A few counts support this clonotype. The chain carries TRBV20-1 and TRBJ2-7; 10 nucleotides line up with TRBD2. From germline, CDR1 is DFQATT and CDR2 SNEGSKA (reference sequence). CDR3 length equals 14 residues. The J segment lost 6 bases and the V segment lost 1 base, leaving 6 bases of the junction unmatched. The CDR3 reads CSARVEREGFEQYF. The CDR3, as DNA: TGCAGTGCTAGAGTGGAGCGGGAGGGGTTCGAGCAGTACTTC.

At least ten counts were recorded for this clonotype. DNA of the CDR3: TGCAGTGCTAATTTGGGAGATGAGCAGTTCTTC. Translated, it gives CSANLGDEQFF. The chain carries TRBV20-1 and TRBJ2-1; weak D call: TRBD2 (5 bases). Trimming left V 4 bases short and J 8 bases short, with 9 bases between. Germline V lookup: CDR1 DFQATT, CDR2 SNEGSKA (reference sequence). This CDR3 has 11 residues.

This clonotype was counted only a few times. V usage is TRBV12-3 or TRBV12-4 and J usage is TRBJ2-3; TRBD2 aligns across 9 bases. V shed 1 base and J 3 bases; nucleotides not matched to a gene: 11. This CDR3 has 18 residues. CDR3 in amino acids: CASSLGGFASGVTDTQYF. For the CDR3, the DNA is TGTGCCAGCAGTTTAGGAGGGTTCGCTAGCGGGGTAACAGATACGCAGTATTTT.

At least ten counts were recorded for this clonotype. J is TRBJ2-2 and V is TRBV28; D gene ambiguous. Germline V gene sequence: CDR1 MDHEN, CDR2 SYDVKM. This CDR3 has 12 amino acids. V was pared by 8 bases and J by 6 bases, with 10 bases between. The CDR3 region is CASVKEAGELFF. As DNA, the CDR3 is TGTGCCAGCGTCAAAGAAGCCGGGGAGCTGTTTTTT.

Many counts were recorded for this clonotype. V is TRBV6-2 or TRBV6-3 and J is TRBJ2-1; 12 bases line up with TRBD1. The germline gives CDR1 MNHEY, CDR2 SVGEGT. Losses at the gene ends were 4 bases for V and 8 bases for J; bases not matched to a gene: 3. CDR3 length: 14 amino acids. The CDR3 nucleotides are TGTGCCAGCAGTTGGGGGACAGGGGGCGATGAGCAGTTCTTC. Amino acid sequence: CASSWGTGGDEQFF.

This clonotype was picked up many times. The V and J genes are TRBV7-9 and TRBJ1-2; 8 nucleotides line up with TRBD1. CDR1 is SEHNR and CDR2 is FQNEAQ in the germline V gene (reference sequence). The CDR3 runs 16 residues. J lost 4 bases, V lost 5 bases, and 12 bases had no gene match. CDR3 region: CASSPPPGQEIYGYTF. The CDR3 nucleotides read TGTGCCAGCAGCCCTCCCCCGGGACAGGAGATCTATGGCTACACCTTC.

This rearrangement joins TRBV10-1 to TRBJ2-7, with a tentative D call TRBD1 (5 bases). V was clipped by 2 bases and J by 6 bases, with 17 bases between them. Per germline, CDR1 WNHNN and CDR2 SYGVQD (reference sequence). This CDR3 comprises 15 residues. The CDR3 DNA is TGCGCCAGCAGTGAGGAAGGGTCAGGGCCCGGCGAGCAGTACTTC. Amino acid sequence: CASSEEGSGPGEQYF.

About this clonotype: Just one base apart from a much larger clone, this may be a read error. This chain joins TRBV9 and TRBJ2-2, with TRBD2 matching over 8 bases. The germline V gene encodes CDR1 SGDLS and CDR2 YYNGEE. The CDR3 is made up of 18 amino acids. The CDR3 protein is CATSQALRLAIRTGELFF. CDR3 DNA: TGTGCCACCAGCCAAGCCCTGAGACTAGCGATCAGAACCGGGGAGCTGTTTTTT.

The rearrangement links TRBV27 to TRBJ1-5, with 9 bases fitting TRBD1. The length of the CDR3 is 14 residues. J lost 3 bases, V lost 7 bases, and 4 bases had no gene match. The germline CDR1 and CDR2 sequences are MNHEY and SMNVEV (reference sequence). CDR3 DNA sequence: TGTGCCAGCAAACAGGGGGCGAACAATCAGCCCCAGCATTTT. As protein: CASKQGANNQPQHF.

The rearrangement links TRBV20-1 to TRBJ2-6; 7 bases are a match to TRBD1. CDR1 and CDR2 (germline): DFQATT, SNEGSKA (reference sequence). The CDR3 runs 19 residues. J was trimmed by 0 bases and V by 1 base; bases with no gene match: 12. The CDR3, as DNA: TGCAGTGCTAGAGGCAGCCACAGGGGACGAAGCTCTGGGGCCAACGTCCTGACTTTC. It specifies CSARGSHRGRSSGANVLTF.

This clonotype was seen only a few times. This chain joins TRBV19 and TRBJ2-3; 9 bases line up with TRBD2. V trimming: 3 bases; J trimming: 2 bases; junction bases outside the gene matches: 6. The CDR3 is 16 residues long. Germline CDR1 LNHDA, CDR2 SQIVND (reference sequence). The CDR3 coding sequence is TGTGCCAGTAGTATGATAGCGGGAGAGCTCACAGATACGCAGTATTTT. Translation: CASSMIAGELTDTQYF. Complete variable domain (other parts from reference TRBV19 and TRBJ2-3): DGGITQSPKYLFRKEGQNVTLSCEQNLNHDAMYWYRQDPGQGLRLIYYSQIVNDFQKGDIAEGYSVSREKKESFPLTVTSAQKNPTAFYLCASSMIAGELTDTQYFGPGTRLTVL.

In this sample, this clonotype turned up many times. The chain recombines TRBV2 with TRBJ2-7, with 8 positions matching TRBD1. Germline V gives CDR1 SNHLY, CDR2 FYNNEI. The CDR3 is 12 residues long. V trimming: 6 bases; J trimming: 3 bases; junction bases outside the gene matches: 1. The CDR3 is CASSGTGYEQYF. The CDR3 nucleotides are TGTGCCAGCAGCGGGACAGGCTACGAGCAGTACTTC.

This clonotype showed up many times. The rearrangement links TRBV6-1 to TRBJ2-3; no definite D call. V was pared by 5 bases and J by 0 bases, with 6 bases between. The germline V gene encodes CDR1 MNHNS and CDR2 SASEGT. This CDR3 has 13 amino acids. The CDR3 nucleotides are TGTGCCAGCAGTACCGGGAGCACAGATACGCAGTATTTT. It encodes CASSTGSTDTQYF.

J is TRBJ2-1 and V is TRBV6-7, with D possibly matching TRBD2 (8 bases). TRBV6-7 is given ORF status, its function remaining uncertain. Trimming took 7 bases from V and 0 from J, leaving 25 bases between them. The CDR3 is 19 amino acids. The CDR3 DNA is TGTGCCAGCAATCCGACAGGGAAGCGGGAGACCAGCTCCTACAATGAGCAGTTCTTC. As protein: CASNPTGKRETSSYNEQFF.